A single sample gave rise to the 18 T cell receptor beta chains below, sequenced in a study of T cells in Graves' hyperthyroidism and ophthalmopathy. Amplified regions were TCR beta CDR3 sequences from RNA transcripts. The TCR CDR3 was amplified in a first-round RT-PCR using the HTBI primer set. TCRdb re-called the multiplex PCR reads through MiXCR, storing one row per CDR3 protein. This sample has a few hundred thousand distinct CDR3 sequences; about 16% occur once, and the top ten carry 30% to 35%. Sequences were obtained from blood. Source of these receptors: a woman between 50 and 59 years old with Graves' hyperthyroidism that later progressed to Graves' ophthalmopathy.

This clonotype was seen repeatedly, ten times or more. The rearrangement uses TRBV6-1 and TRBJ2-2; D is unresolved. Trimming stripped 10 bases from V and 3 bases from J, with 18 bases between. CDR1 MNHNS and CDR2 SASEGT come from the germline V gene. The CDR3 contains 15 residues. CDR3: CATSIRGPDTGELFF. In DNA form, the CDR3 reads TGTGCCACCTCCATTCGCGGCCCCGACACCGGGGAGCTGTTTTTT.

This clonotype was recorded at least ten times. This chain joins TRBV11-2 and TRBJ2-1; tentative D call: TRBD1 (5 bases). CDR1 SGHAT and CDR2 FQNNGV come from the germline V gene. CDR3 length equals 13 residues. V was trimmed by 0 bases and J by 13 bases, leaving 13 bases between them. Written as DNA, the CDR3 is TGTGCCAGCAGCTTAGAAGGCAGGGCGTCTCAGTTCTTC. It encodes CASSLEGRASQFF.

Notes on this clonotype: A much larger clone lies one base from this, so it may be a read error. V usage is TRBV27 and J usage is TRBJ2-7; 7 bases agree with TRBD2. Trimming removed 7 bases from V and 2 bases from J; junction bases left unmatched: 14. The CDR3 is made up of 16 amino acids. CDR1 is MNHEY, CDR2 SMNVEV, per germline (reference sequence). For the CDR3, the DNA is TGTGCCAGCACCCGCGTGCCTAGCGGAGCTACCTACGAGCAGTACTTC. The encoded protein is CASTRVPSGATYEQYF.

The sample holds many counts of this clonotype. The chain couples TRBV20-1 to TRBJ1-2; TRBD1 matches at 10 bases. CDR1 and CDR2 from the germline V gene are DFQATT and SNEGSKA (reference sequence). The CDR3 has 13 amino acids. V gave up 5 bases and J gave up 6 bases; unmatched junction bases: 6. The CDR3 is CSAEDRGVDGYTF. CDR3 nucleotides: TGCAGTGCTGAGGACAGGGGGGTGGATGGCTACACCTTC.

This clonotype was detected many times. This chain uses TRBV6-1 with TRBJ1-2; perhaps TRBD1 as D (6 bases). V lost 2 bases and J 5 bases, leaving 9 bases between the germline ends. Germline CDR1 and CDR2: MNHNS and SASEGT. This CDR3 has 13 amino acids. The chain's CDR3 is CASSERTAYGYTF. In DNA form, the CDR3 reads TGTGCCAGCAGTGAAAGGACAGCTTATGGCTACACCTTC.

This clonotype occurred many times. V gene TRBV20-1 combines with J gene TRBJ2-3, with D unresolved. V was shortened by 4 bases and J by 5 bases, with 10 bases between the two germline ends. The CDR3 totals 12 residues. Germline V CDR1 and CDR2: DFQATT, SNEGSKA (reference sequence). In nucleotides, the CDR3 is TGCAGTGCTAATGGCCAATTAGATACGCAGTATTTT. Its protein product is CSANGQLDTQYF.

This chain links TRBV3-1 with TRBJ2-7; possibly TRBD1 or TRBD2 for D (6 bases each). The CDR3 consists of 14 residues. The V and J ends lost 4 bases and 3 bases respectively, with 13 bases between them. Germline-derived CDR1 and CDR2 are LGHDT and YNNKEL (reference sequence). In DNA, the CDR3 is TGTGCCAGCAGCCTTAGGGGGGTTGGCTACGAGCAGTACTTC. Translated: CASSLRGVGYEQYF.

This clonotype was detected many times. The V and J genes are TRBV6-8 and TRBJ2-1, with 7 positions matching TRBD2. The CDR3 loop spans 13 amino acids. Trimming cost V 7 bases and J 10 bases; bases outside gene matches: 10. Germline lookup yields CDR1 MNHGY and CDR2 SAAAGT. The chain's CDR3 is CASTQREIAEQFF. CDR3 coding DNA: TGTGCCAGCACTCAGCGGGAAATCGCCGAGCAGTTCTTC.

There are many counts of this clonotype. The rearrangement uses TRBV7-2 and TRBJ1-2; possible D gene TRBD1, 6 bases. This CDR3 is built from 16 residues. Germline V lookup: CDR1 SGHTA, CDR2 FQGNSA. V was pared by 1 base and J by 7 bases, with 19 bases between. CDR3 residues: CASSLGQGYPLPGYTF. The CDR3 bases are TGTGCCAGCAGCTTAGGGCAGGGGTATCCTCTCCCTGGCTACACCTTC.

This clonotype has a count of ten or more. This chain uses TRBV7-9 with TRBJ1-2; D not resolved. The V gene lost 5 bases and the J gene lost 0 bases, with 10 bases spanning the gap. The CDR3 length is 14 residues. Germline V lookup: CDR1 SEHNR, CDR2 FQNEAQ (reference sequence). As DNA, the CDR3 is TGTGCCAGCAGCGAGTGGGTGACTAACTATGGCTACACCTTC. Residues: CASSEWVTNYGYTF.

This clonotype was observed at least ten times. V usage is TRBV18 and J usage is TRBJ2-7; D is possibly TRBD1 (5 bases). The V gene lost 0 bases and the J gene lost 9 bases, with 15 bases spanning the gap. The germline V gene encodes CDR1 KGHSH and CDR2 LQKENI. CDR3 length: 14 amino acids. CDR3 sequence: CASSPPQGLLRQYF. In DNA, the CDR3 is TGTGCCAGCTCACCACCCCAGGGATTGCTTCGGCAGTACTTC.

In its sample, this clonotype was seen many times. The chain uses TRBV2 and TRBJ1-5, with D unclear. Per germline, CDR1 SNHLY and CDR2 FYNNEI. V was clipped by 4 bases and J by 0 bases, with 13 bases between them. The CDR3 length is 16 residues. The CDR3, as DNA: TGTGCCAGCAGTGTCGAGGGTGGCAATAGCAATCAGCCCCAGCATTTT. The encoded protein is CASSVEGGNSNQPQHF.

This rearrangement joins TRBV19 to TRBJ1-6, with a tentative D call TRBD1 (6 bases). The V end was cut by 5 bases, the J end by 7 bases, with 21 bases between. CDR3 length: 17 amino acids. CDR1 is LNHDA, CDR2 SQIVND, per germline (reference sequence). The CDR3 loop is CASSWRGTGTGNSPLHF. Written as DNA, the CDR3 is TGTGCCAGTAGTTGGAGGGGGACCGGGACGGGGAATTCACCCCTCCACTTT.

This clonotype appeared once. The V and J genes are TRBV5-1 and TRBJ1-1; D gene uncertain. The CDR3 covers 13 residues. CDR1 SGHRS and CDR2 YFSETQ come from the germline V gene. Trimming pared 3 bases from V and 3 bases from J, leaving 9 bases between. In nucleotides, the CDR3 is TGCGCCAGCAGCTCCCAGCTGGACACTGAAGCTTTCTTT. Its protein product is CASSSQLDTEAFF.

The chain combines TRBV28 with TRBJ1-5; 9 nucleotides align to TRBD1. Germline V gives CDR1 MDHEN, CDR2 SYDVKM. The CDR3 is made up of 16 amino acids. V dropped 0 bases and J dropped 4; count of bases not matched to a gene: 4. This CDR3 reads CASSLWATGGNQPQHF. The CDR3 nucleotides read TGTGCCAGCAGTTTATGGGCGACAGGGGGGAATCAGCCCCAGCATTTT.

The J gene is TRBJ1-2, the V gene TRBV20-1; no clear D gene. Trimming shortened V by 0 bases and J by 3 bases, and 11 bases separated the two germline ends. Germline V CDR1 and CDR2: DFQATT, SNEGSKA (reference sequence). The CDR3 totals 14 residues. The CDR3 sequence: CSARDLASHYGYTF. CDR3 coding DNA: TGCAGTGCTAGAGATCTGGCCTCCCACTATGGCTACACCTTC.

The chain uses TRBV11-3 and TRBJ2-1; weak D call: TRBD2 (5 bases). In germline, CDR1 is SGHNT, CDR2 YENEEA. V lost 8 bases and J lost 7, with 27 bases in between. The CDR3 covers 17 residues. The CDR3, as DNA: TGTGCCAGCTCACCAGCGGAGAAGGGTTGGTCTGAGAATGAGCAGTTCTTC. It encodes CASSPAEKGWSENEQFF.

In its sample, this clonotype was seen many times. The J gene is TRBJ2-5, the V gene TRBV20-1; D may be TRBD1 or TRBD2 (6 bases each). The CDR3 is 13 amino acids. V was clipped by 0 bases and J by 4 bases, with 9 bases between them. The germline CDR1 and CDR2 sequences are DFQATT and SNEGSKA (reference sequence). This chain's CDR3 is CSARERGVETQYF. CDR3 nucleotides: TGCAGTGCTAGAGAAAGGGGGGTAGAGACCCAGTACTTC.